This record concerns one T cell receptor (beta chain) sequence. The data derive from a study of blood T cell repertoires in COVID-19. Libraries were prepared by immunoSEQ multiplex PCR; TCRdb keeps only in-frame clonotypes and omits some of them. The repertoire holds around 100,000 clones, with over 85% as singletons. The CDR3 runs 12 residues. Germline V CDR1 and CDR2: MNHNY, SVGAGI (reference sequence). Trimming pared 7 bases from V and 11 bases from J, leaving 15 bases between. The sequence came from an elderly woman in a cohort sampled during active COVID-19. This chain uses TRBV6-6 with TRBJ2-1, with D maybe TRBD2 (6 bases). Sample: peripheral blood. CDR3 protein: CASTDQTRKQFF. The DNA of the CDR3 is TGTGCCAGCACCGATCAGACTAGAAAGCAGTTCTTC.